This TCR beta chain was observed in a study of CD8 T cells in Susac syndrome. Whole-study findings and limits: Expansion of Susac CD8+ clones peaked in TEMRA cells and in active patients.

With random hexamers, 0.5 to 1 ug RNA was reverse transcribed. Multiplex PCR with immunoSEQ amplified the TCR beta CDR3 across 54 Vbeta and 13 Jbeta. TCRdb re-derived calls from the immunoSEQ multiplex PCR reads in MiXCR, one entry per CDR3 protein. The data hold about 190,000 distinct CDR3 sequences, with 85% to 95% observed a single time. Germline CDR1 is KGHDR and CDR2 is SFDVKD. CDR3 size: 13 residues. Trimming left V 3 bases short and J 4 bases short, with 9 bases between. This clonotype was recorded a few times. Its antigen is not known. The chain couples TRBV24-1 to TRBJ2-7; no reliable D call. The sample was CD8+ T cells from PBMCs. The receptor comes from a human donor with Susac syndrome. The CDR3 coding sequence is TGTGCCACCAGTGATGGAACCAGTTACGAGCAGTACTTC. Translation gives CATSDGTSYEQYF.